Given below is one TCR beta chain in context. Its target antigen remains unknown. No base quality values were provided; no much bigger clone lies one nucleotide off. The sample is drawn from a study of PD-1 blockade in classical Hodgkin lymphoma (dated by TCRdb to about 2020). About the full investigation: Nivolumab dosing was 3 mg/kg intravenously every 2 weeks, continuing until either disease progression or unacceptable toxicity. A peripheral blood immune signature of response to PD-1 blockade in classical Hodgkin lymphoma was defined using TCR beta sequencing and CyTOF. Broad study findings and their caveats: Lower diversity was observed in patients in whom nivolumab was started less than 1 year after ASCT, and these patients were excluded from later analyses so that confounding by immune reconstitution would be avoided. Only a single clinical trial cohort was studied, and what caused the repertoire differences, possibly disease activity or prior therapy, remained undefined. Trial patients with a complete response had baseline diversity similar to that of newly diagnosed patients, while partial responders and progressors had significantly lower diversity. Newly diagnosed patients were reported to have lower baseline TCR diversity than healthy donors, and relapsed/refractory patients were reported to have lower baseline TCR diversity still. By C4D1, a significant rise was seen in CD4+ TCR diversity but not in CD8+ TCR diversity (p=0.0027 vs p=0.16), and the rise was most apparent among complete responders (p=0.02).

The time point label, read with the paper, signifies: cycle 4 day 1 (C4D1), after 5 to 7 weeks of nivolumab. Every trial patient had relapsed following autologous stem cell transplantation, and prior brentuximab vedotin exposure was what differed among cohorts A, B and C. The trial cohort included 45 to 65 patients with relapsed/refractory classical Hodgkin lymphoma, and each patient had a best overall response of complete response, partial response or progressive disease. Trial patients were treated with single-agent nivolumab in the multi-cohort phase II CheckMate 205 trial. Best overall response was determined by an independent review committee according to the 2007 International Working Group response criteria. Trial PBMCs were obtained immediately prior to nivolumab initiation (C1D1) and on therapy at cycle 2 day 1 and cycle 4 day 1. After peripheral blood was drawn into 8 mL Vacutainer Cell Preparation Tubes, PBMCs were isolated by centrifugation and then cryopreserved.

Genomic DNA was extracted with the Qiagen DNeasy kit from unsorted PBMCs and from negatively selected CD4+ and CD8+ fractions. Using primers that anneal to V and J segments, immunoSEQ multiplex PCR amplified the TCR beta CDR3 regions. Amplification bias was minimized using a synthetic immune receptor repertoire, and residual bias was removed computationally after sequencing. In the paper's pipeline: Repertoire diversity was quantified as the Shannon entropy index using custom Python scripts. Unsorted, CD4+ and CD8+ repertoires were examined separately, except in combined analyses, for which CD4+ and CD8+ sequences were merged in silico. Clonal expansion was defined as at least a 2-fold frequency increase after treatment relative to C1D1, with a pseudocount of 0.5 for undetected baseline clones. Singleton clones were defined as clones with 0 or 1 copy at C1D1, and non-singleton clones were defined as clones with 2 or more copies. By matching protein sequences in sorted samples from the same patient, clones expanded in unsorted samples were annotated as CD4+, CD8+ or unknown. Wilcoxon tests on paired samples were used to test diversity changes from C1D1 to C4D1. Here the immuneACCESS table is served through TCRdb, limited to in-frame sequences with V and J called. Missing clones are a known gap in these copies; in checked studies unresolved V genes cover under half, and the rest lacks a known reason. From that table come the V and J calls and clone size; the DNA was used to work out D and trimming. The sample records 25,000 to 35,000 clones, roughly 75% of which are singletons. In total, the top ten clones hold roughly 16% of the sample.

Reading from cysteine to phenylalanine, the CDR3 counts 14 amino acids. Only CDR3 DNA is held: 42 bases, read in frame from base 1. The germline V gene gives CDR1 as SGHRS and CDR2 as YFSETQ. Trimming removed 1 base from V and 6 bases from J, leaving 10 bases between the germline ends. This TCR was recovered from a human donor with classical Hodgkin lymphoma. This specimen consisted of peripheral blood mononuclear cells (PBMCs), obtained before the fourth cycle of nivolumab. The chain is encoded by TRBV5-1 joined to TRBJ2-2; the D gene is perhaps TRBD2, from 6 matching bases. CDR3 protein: CASSLTWGAGELFF. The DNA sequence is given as TGCGCCAGCAGCTTGACATGGGGGGCCGGGGAGCTGTTTTTT.